These 16 T cell receptor beta chains originate from one sample sequenced in a study of blood T cell repertoires in COVID-19. Profiled with immunoSEQ multiplex PCR; TCRdb holds only in-frame clones, not every one. Of around 300,000 clones listed, under 90% were seen once; the top ten hold roughly 2.9%. The sequencing sample was made of peripheral blood. These receptors came from a woman in her twenties or thirties with COVID-19, enrolled during active disease.

This chain uses TRBV10-3 with TRBJ1-1, with unresolved D. Germline V gene data show CDR1 as ENHRY and CDR2 as SYGVKD. V was pared by 2 bases and J by 1 base, with 5 bases between. There are 13 residues in the CDR3. DNA of the CDR3: TGTGCCATCAGTGAGACGGGGAACACTGAAGCTTTCTTT. Protein product: CAISETGNTEAFF.

The rearrangement uses TRBV27 and TRBJ2-6, with TRBD1 as a possible D gene (5 bases). CDR3 length equals 17 residues. Germline V gives CDR1 MNHEY, CDR2 SMNVEV (reference sequence). V was clipped by 4 bases and J by 2 bases, with 15 bases between them. CDR3 DNA sequence: TGTGCCAGCAGTTCCCACTACCAGGGTGCTGGGGCCAACGTCCTGACTTTC. It encodes CASSSHYQGAGANVLTF. Drawing the rest from reference TRBV27 and TRBJ2-6, the complete variable domain is EAQVTQNPRYLITVTGKKLTVTCSQNMNHEYMSWYRQDPGLGLRQIYYSMNVEVTDKGDVPEGYKVSRKEKRNFPLILESPSPNQTSLYFCASSSHYQGAGANVLTFGAGSRLTVL.

The genes are TRBV7-6 and TRBJ2-2, with D tentatively TRBD1 (5 bases). The CDR3 spans 14 residues. Trimming shortened V by 1 base and J by 4 bases, and 7 bases separated the two germline ends. From germline, CDR1 is SGHVS and CDR2 FNYEAQ. The CDR3 sequence: CASSLDTGTGELFF. The DNA for the CDR3 is TGTGCCAGCAGCTTAGATACAGGCACCGGGGAGCTGTTTTTT.

The chain joins TRBV11-2 to TRBJ1-5, with D tentatively TRBD1 (5 bases). This CDR3 comprises 16 residues. Germline loops: CDR1 SGHAT, CDR2 FQNNGV. The V end was cut by 1 base, the J end by 7 bases, with 17 bases between. CDR3 residues: CASSLGLGRVGQPQHF. For the CDR3, the DNA is TGTGCCAGCAGCTTAGGTCTGGGCAGGGTGGGGCAGCCCCAGCATTTT. Full variable domain (outside the CDR3, taken from reference TRBV11-2 and TRBJ1-5): EAGVAQSPRYKIIEKRQSVAFWCNPISGHATLYWYQQILGQGPKLLIQFQNNGVVDDSQLPKDRFSAERLKGVDSTLKIQPAKLEDSAVYLCASSLGLGRVGQPQHFGDGTRLSIL.

J is TRBJ1-1 and V is TRBV3-1 (or the pseudogene TRBV3-2); 7 bases fit TRBD1. CDR3 length: 15 residues. The germline gives CDR1 LGHDT, CDR2 YNNKEL (reference sequence). J was trimmed by 1 base and V by 5 bases; bases with no gene match: 7. The CDR3: CASSTLTGTNTEAFF. Written as DNA, the CDR3 is TGTGCCAGCAGCACCCTGACAGGGACGAACACTGAAGCTTTCTTT.

V usage is TRBV19 and J usage is TRBJ2-3; D ambiguous. This CDR3 has 15 amino acids. Per germline, CDR1 LNHDA and CDR2 SQIVND (reference sequence). V lost 8 bases and J lost 0, with 15 bases in between. The CDR3 protein is CASGTGEPSTDTQYF. The CDR3 nucleotides are TGTGCCAGTGGAACGGGTGAACCTAGCACAGATACGCAGTATTTT.

This sequence joins TRBV5-4 and TRBJ2-5; tentatively, D is TRBD1 (5 bases). CDR3 length: 14 amino acids. V was trimmed by 4 bases and J by 5 bases, leaving 15 bases between them. Per the germline V gene, CDR1 is SGHNT and CDR2 is YYREEE (reference sequence). The CDR3 region has the DNA TGTGCCAGCAGCCCCGATCAGGGATACGAGACCCAGTACTTC. The encoded protein is CASSPDQGYETQYF.

This chain connects TRBV7-9 to TRBJ1-4, with D maybe TRBD1 (6 bases). Germline V lookup: CDR1 SEHNR, CDR2 FQNEAQ (reference sequence). The V end lost 5 bases, the J end lost 4 bases, and 14 bases lay between the germline ends. This CDR3 is 15 amino acids long. DNA of the CDR3: TGTGCCAGCAGCAGTGTACAGGGCTATAATGAAAAACTGTTTTTT. This sequence encodes CASSSVQGYNEKLFF.

The chain links TRBV5-4 to TRBJ1-2; 7 bases match TRBD1. This CDR3 contains 13 residues. With V trimmed by 4 bases and J by 7 bases, 7 bases remained unmatched. Germline V gene data show CDR1 as SGHNT and CDR2 as YYREEE (reference sequence). The CDR3 bases are TGTGCCAGCAGCATTACAGGGGTTCCTGGCTACACCTTC. Its protein is CASSITGVPGYTF.

The chain couples TRBV21-1 to TRBJ2-7; the table's D call of TRBD1 was not tested on the DNA. TRBV21-1 is a pseudogene segment. This CDR3 contains 16 residues. CDR3 amino acids: CASSHLPGQGAYEQYF. CDR3 in DNA: TGTGCCAGCAGCCACCTACCGGGACAGGGGGCCTACGAGCAGTACTTC.

Here the CDR3 DNA reads TGCGCCAGCAGCAAGGGACAGGGGGGCGACTATGGCTACACCTTC. The encoded protein is CASSKGQGGDYGYTF. This chain connects TRBV5-1 to TRBJ1-2; 11 bases match TRBD1. The CDR3 extends over 15 amino acids. The ends lost 4 bases at V and 3 bases at J; junction bases unmatched: 5. Germline V CDR1 and CDR2: SGHRS, YFSETQ.

This chain uses TRBV3-1 (or the pseudogene TRBV3-2) with TRBJ2-5; 12 bases are shared with TRBD2. Germline assignment: CDR1 LGHDT and CDR2 YNNKEL (reference sequence). J was trimmed by 6 bases and V by 6 bases; bases with no gene match: 8. The CDR3 length is 15 residues. The DNA for the CDR3 is TGTGCCAGCAGTCCCCTAGCGGGAGGGCCTAAGACCCAGTACTTC. Amino acid sequence: CASSPLAGGPKTQYF.

This chain links TRBV27 with TRBJ1-2; a possible D gene is TRBD1 (5 bases). Trimming stripped 3 bases from V and 4 bases from J, with 21 bases between. The germline V gene encodes CDR1 MNHEY and CDR2 SMNVEV (reference sequence). CDR3 length equals 17 residues. In DNA form, the CDR3 reads TGTGCCAGCAGTTTCCTTGGGCAGGGCCCGGAGGGCTATGGCTACACCTTC. The encoded protein is CASSFLGQGPEGYGYTF.

The rearrangement links TRBV3-1 (or the pseudogene TRBV3-2) to TRBJ1-2; no reliable D call. The CDR3 spans 13 residues. V was shortened by 4 bases and J by 3 bases, with 9 bases between the two germline ends. Germline assignment: CDR1 LGHDT and CDR2 YNNKEL (reference sequence). CDR3 sequence: CASSLRRDYGYTF. CDR3 bases: TGTGCCAGCAGCCTTCGACGGGACTATGGCTACACCTTC.

The genes are TRBV6-5 and TRBJ1-5; tentative D call: TRBD1 (6 bases). Trimming removed 6 bases at V and 6 bases at J, with 6 bases between. The CDR3 is made up of 11 amino acids. Germline-derived CDR1 and CDR2 are MNHEY and SVGAGI. This chain's CDR3 is CASRDSQPQHF. The CDR3 bases are TGTGCCAGCAGGGACAGTCAGCCCCAGCATTTT.

The chain carries TRBV14 and TRBJ1-2; D ambiguous. Germline V gene data show CDR1 as SGHDN and CDR2 as FVKESK. Deletions cut 2 bases from V and 8 bases from J, with 6 bases between. This CDR3 has 11 residues. The CDR3 protein is CASSQRGGYTF. CDR3 DNA sequence: TGTGCCAGCAGCCAACGAGGCGGCTACACCTTC.